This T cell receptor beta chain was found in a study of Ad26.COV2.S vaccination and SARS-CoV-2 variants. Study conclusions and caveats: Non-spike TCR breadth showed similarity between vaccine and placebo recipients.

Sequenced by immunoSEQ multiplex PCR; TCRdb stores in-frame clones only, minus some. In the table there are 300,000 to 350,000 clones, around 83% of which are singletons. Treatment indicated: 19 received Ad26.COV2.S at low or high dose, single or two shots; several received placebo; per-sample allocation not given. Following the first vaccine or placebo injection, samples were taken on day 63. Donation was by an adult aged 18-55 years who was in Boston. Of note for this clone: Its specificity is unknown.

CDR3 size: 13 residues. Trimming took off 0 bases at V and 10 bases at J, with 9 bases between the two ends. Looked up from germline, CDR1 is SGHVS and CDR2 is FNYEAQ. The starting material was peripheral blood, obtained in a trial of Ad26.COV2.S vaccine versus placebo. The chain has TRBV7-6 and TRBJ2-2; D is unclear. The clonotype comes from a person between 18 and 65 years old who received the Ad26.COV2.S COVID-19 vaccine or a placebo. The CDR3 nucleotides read TGTGCCAGCAGCTTAGCACTCTCTACGGAGCTGTTTTTT. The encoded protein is CASSLALSTELFF.